These T cell receptor beta chains were read from a single sample in a study of blood T cells in healthy people across ages. TCRdb reprocessed the 5' RACE reads with MiXCR, giving one entry per CDR3 protein. The data show approximately 800,000 distinct CDR3 sequences, roughly 60% seen once. Sequences were obtained from blood. The receptor set was obtained from a young man in good health. Both conserved end residues are part of each CDR3.

CDR3: CASSFSGTSGLSPDTQYF; J: TRBJ2-3; V: TRBV13
CDR3: CASSSRGGAEAFF; J: TRBJ1-1; V: TRBV9
CDR3: CARSPAGGWGYTF; J: TRBJ1-2; V: TRBV27
CDR3: CASSPGPEYYGYTF; J: TRBJ1-2; V: TRBV4-2
CDR3: CASRKPGRGQETQYF; J: TRBJ2-5; V: TRBV6-5
CDR3: CASSSRTGLSEKLFF; J: TRBJ1-4; V: TRBV28
CDR3: CSVESDTSYEQYF; J: TRBJ2-7; V: TRBV29-1
CDR3: CSEGDGYTF; J: TRBJ1-2; V: TRBV29-1
CDR3: CASSPSLKGEQFF; J: TRBJ2-1; V: TRBV7-3
CDR3: CASSQDRQGGETQYF; J: TRBJ2-5; V: TRBV4-2
CDR3: CASLAGDLYEQYF; J: NA; V: TRBV12-3/TRBV12-4
CDR3: CASSSSGVGQETQFF; J: TRBJ2-1; V: TRBV28
CDR3: CSVDGTSASYNEQFF; J: TRBJ2-1; V: TRBV29-1
CDR3: CASSAVRGPQSSGANVLTF; J: TRBJ2-6; V: TRBV9
CDR3: CAISGGDSPGLREQYF; J: TRBJ2-5; V: TRBV10-3
CDR3: CASSPRTVQETQYF; J: TRBJ2-5; V: TRBV7-7
CDR3: CASSAYKTQFF; J: TRBJ2-1; V: TRBV5-4
CDR3: CASSFEGSYNEQFF; J: TRBJ2-1; V: TRBV6-2/TRBV6-3